These 11 T cell receptor beta chains came from one sample sequenced in a study of cytomegalovirus exposure and HLA in healthy donors. Repertoires were generated with immunoSEQ multiplex PCR, while TCRdb's copy carries only in-frame clones and drops some. The sample yields 120,000 or so clones, roughly 88% seen once. Specimen: PBMCs. Source of these receptors: a man aged 18 to 35 in good health and CMV-seronegative.

This clone was observed once. The rearrangement uses TRBV5-4 and TRBJ2-7, with TRBD2 matching over 8 bases. The germline V gene encodes CDR1 SGHNT and CDR2 YYREEE (reference sequence). The length of the CDR3 is 15 residues. J gave up 2 bases and V 5 bases, and 9 bases lay outside the gene matches. The DNA of the CDR3 is TGTGCCAGCAGGTTGTCGACCGGGGGGGCCTACGAGCAGTACTTC. It codes for CASRLSTGGAYEQYF.

The J gene is TRBJ2-7, the V gene TRBV30; perhaps TRBD2 as D (6 bases). This CDR3 has 14 amino acids. In germline, CDR1 is GTSNPN, CDR2 SVGIG (reference sequence). Deletions cut 1 base from V and 2 bases from J, with 12 bases between. CDR3 protein: CAWSEGGVPYEQYF. CDR3 nucleotides: TGTGCCTGGAGTGAGGGAGGCGTGCCCTACGAGCAGTACTTC.

The chain links TRBV5-3 to TRBJ1-1, with a possible D match to TRBD1 (5 bases). TRBV5-3 is marked as an open reading frame, function uncertain. The CDR3 is made up of 12 amino acids. The V gene lost 6 bases and the J gene lost 4 bases, with 10 bases spanning the gap. The CDR3 reads CARNTGLTEAFF. CDR3 nucleotides: TGTGCCAGAAATACAGGCCTCACTGAAGCTTTCTTT.

The chain carries TRBV2 and TRBJ2-3; 10 bases map to TRBD2. V gave up 4 bases and J gave up 0 bases; unmatched junction bases: 7. Germline lookup yields CDR1 SNHLY and CDR2 FYNNEI. The CDR3 is 17 amino acids. CDR3 region: CASSVRTSGPSTDTQYF. CDR3 DNA: TGTGCCAGCAGTGTTAGGACTAGCGGACCTAGCACAGATACGCAGTATTTT.

This chain links TRBV10-2 with TRBJ2-1; TRBD1 agrees at 10 bases. CDR3 length equals 15 residues. Germline V lookup: CDR1 WSHSY, CDR2 SAAADI. The ends lost 3 bases at V and 9 bases at J; junction bases unmatched: 8. The CDR3 sequence: CASSDRTGGLLEQFF. The CDR3 nucleotides are TGCGCCAGCAGTGATAGGACAGGGGGGCTCCTTGAGCAGTTCTTC.

The chain employs TRBV27 and TRBJ2-5; 15 bases are shared with TRBD2. The CDR3 sequence is 15 residues long. Trimming removed 4 bases from V and 5 bases from J; junction bases left unmatched: 2. Germline V CDR1 and CDR2: MNHEY, SMNVEV (reference sequence). The CDR3 protein is CASSSGTSGRETQYF. The CDR3 region has the DNA TGTGCCAGCAGTTCCGGGACTAGCGGGAGGGAGACCCAGTACTTC.

The chain has TRBV7-9 and TRBJ1-6; the D gene is possibly TRBD1 (6 bases). The CDR3 is made up of 15 amino acids. Trimming shortened V by 7 bases and J by 2 bases, and 12 bases separated the two germline ends. In germline, CDR1 is SEHNR, CDR2 FQNEAQ (reference sequence). For the CDR3, the DNA is TGTGCCAGCACCTCAGGGGCGACCTATAATTCACCCCTCCACTTT. This translates into CASTSGATYNSPLHF.

The count of this clone is one. The CDR3 sequence is CAWQQGAYNEQFF. As DNA, the CDR3 is TGTGCCTGGCAACAGGGGGCCTACAATGAGCAGTTCTTC. The chain carries TRBV30 and TRBJ2-1, with 8 bases identical to TRBD1. V gave up 5 bases and J gave up 2 bases; unmatched junction bases: 2. Germline-derived CDR1 and CDR2 are GTSNPN and SVGIG (reference sequence). The CDR3 runs 13 residues.

The chain employs TRBV7-8 and TRBJ2-5; TRBD2 matches at 10 bases. V was clipped by 8 bases and J by 2 bases; unmatched bases: 5. The CDR3 has 14 residues. Germline assignment: CDR1 SGHVS and CDR2 FQNEAQ. CDR3 amino acids: CASGRAGGQETQYF. CDR3 DNA sequence: TGTGCCAGCGGGCGAGCGGGAGGGCAAGAGACCCAGTACTTC.

The chain joins TRBV5-6 to TRBJ2-2, with 11 bases fitting TRBD1. The CDR3 extends over 18 amino acids. Germline V gives CDR1 SGHDT, CDR2 YYEEEE. Losses at the gene ends were 6 bases for V and 4 bases for J; bases not matched to a gene: 14. The CDR3 loop is CASTSRTGGPWGTGELFF. DNA of the CDR3: TGTGCCAGCACGTCGCGGACAGGGGGCCCCTGGGGCACCGGGGAGCTGTTTTTT.

In the case of this clone: Within the sample, other DNA sequences also encode this same CDR3. The J gene is TRBJ2-7, the V gene TRBV5-1, with TRBD1 as a possible D gene (6 bases). The CDR3 sequence is 13 residues long. Looked up from germline, CDR1 is SGHRS and CDR2 is YFSETQ. Trimming stripped 4 bases from V and 2 bases from J, with 10 bases between. CDR3 protein: CASSPGQTYEQYF. The CDR3 nucleotides are TGCGCCAGCAGCCCTGGACAGACCTACGAGCAGTACTTC.